The 32 T cell receptor beta chains given below trace back to one sample, sequenced in a study of vaccination and CD4 T cells after COVID-19. Treatment indicated: roughly nine-day PBMC culture with coronavirus spike peptide pools or control peptides (ViraFEST assay). These receptors are not linked to any known antigen. Cultured CD4+ T cell DNA was sequenced using the Oncomine TCR Beta short-read assay. TCRdb passed the PCR reads through MiXCR, listing each CDR3 protein once. The profile shows several thousand distinct CDR3 sequences, roughly 80% of them singletons. The sequencing sample was made of CD4+ T cells from blood, cultured in vitro. These receptors were collected from a human donor who had recovered from COVID-19.

In this sample, this clonotype is large. The chain recombines TRBV12-3 or TRBV12-4 with TRBJ1-5; no firm D call. Trimming stripped 4 bases from V and 9 bases from J, with 16 bases between. This CDR3 is built from 14 residues. CDR3 sequence: CASSWSGFLGPQHF. The CDR3 bases are TGTGCCAGCAGTTGGAGTGGTTTCTTAGGGCCCCAGCATTTT.

The chain has TRBV20-1 and TRBJ1-2; tentative D call: TRBD1 (5 bases). This CDR3 has 10 residues. V lost 5 bases and J lost 8, with 9 bases in between. Germline V gene lookup returns CDR1 DFQATT and CDR2 SNEGSKA (reference sequence). The CDR3, as DNA: TGCAGTGCTGCTACAGGCGGCTACACCTTC. This gives the protein CSAATGGYTF.

V and J are TRBV20-1 and TRBJ1-1; maybe TRBD1 (5 bases). With 1 base removed from V and 4 bases from J, the gap between germline ends came to 10 bases. Per germline, CDR1 DFQATT and CDR2 SNEGSKA (reference sequence). There are 13 residues in the CDR3. CDR3 amino acids: CSARAQGGTEAFF. The CDR3 region has the DNA TGCAGTGCTAGAGCCCAGGGTGGCACTGAAGCTTTCTTT.

The chain is built from TRBV7-2 and TRBJ1-1; 8 bases are shared with TRBD1. Germline CDR1 SGHTA, CDR2 FQGNSA. This CDR3 region has 14 residues. With V trimmed by 3 bases and J by 2 bases, 2 bases remained unmatched. The CDR3 nucleotides read TGTGCCAGCAGCTTCGGACAGGGCAACACTGAAGCTTTCTTT. It is translated as CASSFGQGNTEAFF.

By sample fraction, this clonotype is large. The chain employs TRBV7-2 and TRBJ1-1; D uncertain. CDR3 length: 13 amino acids. Germline CDR1 is SGHTA and CDR2 is FQGNSA. Between the trimmed V and J ends, which lost 5 bases and 11 bases, there was a span of 18 bases. CDR3 nucleotide sequence: TGTGCCAGCAGCCCCTCCAATGGGCTGGGGGCTTTCTTT. Protein: CASSPSNGLGAFF. Variable domain in full (rest from reference TRBV7-2 and TRBJ1-1): GAGVSQSPSNKVTEKGKDVELRCDPISGHTALYWYRQSLGQGLEFLIYFQGNSAPDKSGLPSDRFSAERTGGSVSTLTIQRTQQEDSAVYLCASSPSNGLGAFFGQGTRLTVV.

The J gene is TRBJ1-6, the V gene TRBV7-2; D might be TRBD1 (5 bases). The CDR3 sequence is 15 residues long. With 1 base removed from V and 9 bases from J, the gap between germline ends came to 13 bases. Germline CDR1 SGHTA, CDR2 FQGNSA. The CDR3 coding sequence is TGTGCCAGCAGCTTAGGGGGGGGGTTAGGTTCACCCCTCCACTTT. Translated: CASSLGGGLGSPLHF.

The genes are TRBV6-1 and TRBJ1-2; no firm D call. Trimming removed 1 base from V and 2 bases from J, with 11 bases in between. CDR1 and CDR2 (germline): MNHNS, SASEGT. The CDR3 runs to 15 residues. CDR3 DNA sequence: TGTGCCAGCAGTGAAGTCGGTGTTTTGAACTATGGCTACACCTTC. Translating it yields CASSEVGVLNYGYTF.

This sequence joins TRBV11-2 and TRBJ2-1, with D possibly TRBD2 on 5 matching bases. CDR3 length: 13 residues. Germline lookup yields CDR1 SGHAT and CDR2 FQNNGV. V lost 4 bases and J lost 4, with 8 bases in between. The CDR3 here is CASSYEGYNEQFF. The CDR3 DNA follows: TGTGCCAGCAGCTATGAGGGATACAATGAGCAGTTCTTC. Looking up the rest from reference TRBV11-2 and TRBJ2-1 gives the full variable domain: EAGVAQSPRYKIIEKRQSVAFWCNPISGHATLYWYQQILGQGPKLLIQFQNNGVVDDSQLPKDRFSAERLKGVDSTLKIQPAKLEDSAVYLCASSYEGYNEQFFGPGTRLTVL.

This clonotype was seen once. The chain joins TRBV28 to TRBJ2-2; D gene unclear. Trimming stripped 1 base from V and 7 bases from J, with 4 bases between. Per germline, CDR1 MDHEN and CDR2 SYDVKM. This CDR3 has 12 amino acids. This CDR3 reads CASSLLSGELFF. CDR3 sequence (DNA): TGTGCCAGCAGTTTATTGAGCGGGGAGCTGTTTTTT.

J is TRBJ1-6 and V is TRBV27, with unresolved D. This CDR3 region has 17 residues. The germline V gene encodes CDR1 MNHEY and CDR2 SMNVEV (reference sequence). Trimming left V 6 bases short and J 2 bases short, with 17 bases between. CDR3 nucleotide sequence: TGTGCCAGCAGAACCCGGACCGCAGTGGCCTATAATTCACCCCTCCACTTT. It encodes CASRTRTAVAYNSPLHF.

The CDR3 loop reads CASSPRRTDTQYF. Here the CDR3 DNA reads TGTGCCAGCAGTCCCAGGCGGACAGATACGCAGTATTTT. The V call is TRBV6-1, the J call TRBJ2-3, with D unclear. The CDR3 is 13 amino acids. Per the germline V gene, CDR1 is MNHNS and CDR2 is SASEGT. The V end was cut by 5 bases, the J end by 3 bases, with 9 bases between.

This clonotype was detected only once. The chain joins TRBV28 to TRBJ1-6; 9 bases match TRBD1. Germline V gene data show CDR1 as MDHEN and CDR2 as SYDVKM. The CDR3 covers 16 residues. With 3 bases clipped from V and 7 bases from J, the junction kept 7 bases outside the gene matches. The CDR3 DNA follows: TGTGCCAGCAGTTTGGGGGGGGGACAGGGCAATTCACCCCTCCACTTT. Its protein is CASSLGGGQGNSPLHF.

The V call is TRBV30, the J call TRBJ1-2, with a tentative D call TRBD1 (5 bases). Germline V lookup: CDR1 GTSNPN, CDR2 SVGIG (reference sequence). CDR3 length: 15 residues. Trimming left V 0 bases short and J 4 bases short, with 15 bases between. The DNA of the CDR3 is TGTGCCTGGAGTGTACCCCCAACAGGACTCTATGGCTACACCTTC. Translating it yields CAWSVPPTGLYGYTF.

The CDR3 DNA is TGTGCCAGTAGTATTCTCGGGACAGGGGTAACTGAAGCTTTCTTT. Amino acids: CASSILGTGVTEAFF. The chain has TRBV19 and TRBJ1-1; 10 bases map to TRBD1. Germline lookup yields CDR1 LNHDA and CDR2 SQIVND (reference sequence). The CDR3 contains 15 residues. V lost 3 bases and J lost 5; bases outside the gene matches: 6. Filled out from reference TRBV19 and TRBJ1-1, the complete variable domain reads DGGITQSPKYLFRKEGQNVTLSCEQNLNHDAMYWYRQDPGQGLRLIYYSQIVNDFQKGDIAEGYSVSREKKESFPLTVTSAQKNPTAFYLCASSILGTGVTEAFFGQGTRLTVV.

The gene calls are TRBV5-1 and TRBJ2-2; 7 bases align to TRBD2. Germline assignment: CDR1 SGHRS and CDR2 YFSETQ. With V trimmed by 6 bases and J by 5 bases, 10 bases remained unmatched. This CDR3 is built from 15 residues. This CDR3 is CASTGRGSTTGELFF. The CDR3 DNA sequence: TGCGCCAGCACCGGGCGGGGGTCAACTACCGGGGAGCTGTTTTTT.

This clonotype is a singleton in its sample. The V gene is TRBV6-1, the J gene TRBJ2-7; TRBD1 or TRBD2 may be the D gene (5 bases each). Germline CDR1 reads MNHNS; CDR2 reads SASEGT. V was pared by 5 bases and J by 3 bases, with 17 bases between. The CDR3 extends over 15 amino acids. The CDR3 DNA follows: TGTGCCAGCAGTATGTCAGGGACCCCATACTACGAGCAGTACTTC. Protein sequence: CASSMSGTPYYEQYF.

The sample holds a few counts of this clonotype. This chain connects TRBV20-1 to TRBJ1-1; TRBD1 might be the D (5 bases). Germline CDR1 and CDR2: DFQATT and SNEGSKA (reference sequence). This CDR3 has 12 residues. Trimming left V 5 bases short and J 6 bases short, with 13 bases between. In DNA, the CDR3 is TGCAGTGCTTCTAGACAGACCCCTGAAGCTTTCTTT. Translated: CSASRQTPEAFF.

This chain joins TRBV18 and TRBJ1-1; tentative D call: TRBD1 (6 bases). CDR3 length equals 15 residues. Germline CDR1 is KGHSH and CDR2 is LQKENI. V was pared by 0 bases and J by 1 base, with 9 bases between. In nucleotides, the CDR3 is TGTGCCAGCTCACCACCGCGGGGGGCGAACACTGAAGCTTTCTTT. Its translation: CASSPPRGANTEAFF.

This clonotype is large (0.1 to 1%) in the sample. The chain uses TRBV11-2 and TRBJ2-2, with D hard to call. The germline V gene has CDR1 SGHAT and CDR2 FQNNGV. V lost 4 bases and J 0 bases, leaving 12 bases between the germline ends. There are 16 residues in the CDR3. CDR3 amino acids: CASSSRFNANTGELFF. In DNA, the CDR3 is TGTGCCAGCAGCTCAAGATTCAACGCGAACACCGGGGAGCTGTTTTTT.

The chain joins TRBV6-2 or TRBV6-3 to TRBJ2-7; 12 bases agree with TRBD2. The CDR3 consists of 15 residues. The germline V gene has CDR1 MNHEY and CDR2 SVGEGT. The junction had 10 bases not matched to a gene; V was cut back by 5 bases and J by 8 bases. In DNA form, the CDR3 reads TGTGCCAGCAGTCCTAGCGGGGGGGCCGCGATCAAGCAGTACTTC. The encoded protein is CASSPSGGAAIKQYF.

CDR3 sequence (DNA): TGTGCCAGTAAGGGCCGCTCCTACGAGCAGTACTTC. It is translated as CASKGRSYEQYF. The chain recombines TRBV12-3 or TRBV12-4 with TRBJ2-7; D gene unclear. V shed 9 bases and J shed 0 bases, with 9 bases lying between them. The CDR3 spans 12 residues.

V gene TRBV2 combines with J gene TRBJ1-2, with a possible D match to TRBD1 (5 bases). The germline V and J ends were trimmed by 3 bases and 5 bases, with 10 bases remaining between them. This CDR3 comprises 13 residues. Germline V lookup: CDR1 SNHLY, CDR2 FYNNEI. The CDR3 spells CASSDQGDYGYTF. The CDR3 nucleotides are TGTGCCAGCAGTGATCAGGGAGATTATGGCTACACCTTC. Filled out from reference TRBV2 and TRBJ1-2, the complete variable domain reads EPEVTQTPSHQVTQMGQEVILRCVPISNHLYFYWYRQILGQKVEFLVSFYNNEISEKSEIFDDQFSVERPDGSNFTLKIRSTKLEDSAMYFCASSDQGDYGYTFGSGTRLTVV.

This chain links TRBV19 with TRBJ1-6; D remains unclear. V lost 5 bases and J 0 bases, leaving 11 bases between the germline ends. The CDR3 consists of 16 residues. The germline gives CDR1 LNHDA, CDR2 SQIVND (reference sequence). The CDR3 loop is CASSPMESSYNSPLHF. The CDR3 DNA reads as TGTGCCAGTAGTCCTATGGAGAGCTCCTATAATTCACCCCTCCACTTT.

The chain has TRBV5-1 and TRBJ2-3; possibly TRBD1 for D (6 bases). The CDR3 consists of 14 residues. Germline CDR1 reads SGHRS; CDR2 reads YFSETQ. Trimming shortened V by 4 bases and J by 3 bases, and 12 bases separated the two germline ends. CDR3 amino acids: CASSTGTLTDTQYF. DNA of the CDR3: TGCGCCAGCAGCACCGGGACACTTACAGATACGCAGTATTTT. Looking up the rest from reference TRBV5-1 and TRBJ2-3 gives the full variable domain: KAGVTQTPRYLIKTRGQQVTLSCSPISGHRSVSWYQQTPGQGLQFLFEYFSETQRNKGNFPGRFSGRQFSNSRSEMNVSTLELGDSALYLCASSTGTLTDTQYFGPGTRLTVL.

This sequence joins TRBV19 and TRBJ1-2; no definite D call. Per germline, CDR1 LNHDA and CDR2 SQIVND (reference sequence). Trimming removed 5 bases from V and 2 bases from J, with 12 bases in between. The CDR3 is 14 amino acids. The CDR3 DNA is TGTGCCAGTAGTCCCACCTACGGAAACTATGGCTACACCTTC. Its translation: CASSPTYGNYGYTF.

V is TRBV5-1 and J is TRBJ1-5; 7 bases are a match to TRBD1. The CDR3 runs 15 residues. The germline V gene has CDR1 SGHRS and CDR2 YFSETQ. V shed 4 bases, J shed 5 bases, and the junction held 9 bases outside the gene matches. CDR3 region: CASSDGQAGDQPQHF. In DNA, the CDR3 is TGCGCCAGCAGCGACGGACAGGCGGGAGATCAGCCCCAGCATTTT. The full variable domain, completed using reference TRBV5-1 and TRBJ1-5, is KAGVTQTPRYLIKTRGQQVTLSCSPISGHRSVSWYQQTPGQGLQFLFEYFSETQRNKGNFPGRFSGRQFSNSRSEMNVSTLELGDSALYLCASSDGQAGDQPQHFGDGTRLSIL.

The rearrangement uses TRBV6-1 and TRBJ2-1; 7 bases match TRBD2. V gave up 9 bases and J gave up 0 bases; unmatched junction bases: 5. This CDR3 spans 14 amino acids. Per the germline V gene, CDR1 is MNHNS and CDR2 is SASEGT. CDR3 region: CASVGGGSYNEQFF. The CDR3 DNA follows: TGTGCCAGTGTGGGGGGGGGCTCCTACAATGAGCAGTTCTTC.

The chain combines TRBV5-1 with TRBJ1-2; D perhaps matches TRBD1 (6 bases). Trimming removed 0 bases at V and 8 bases at J, with 20 bases between. The germline CDR1 and CDR2 sequences are SGHRS and YFSETQ. CDR3 size: 16 residues. The CDR3: CASSLGGQSFLGGYTF. The CDR3 nucleotides are TGCGCCAGCAGCTTGGGCGGACAGTCCTTCCTCGGGGGCTACACCTTC. The complete variable domain, with remaining parts taken from reference TRBV5-1 and TRBJ1-2, reads KAGVTQTPRYLIKTRGQQVTLSCSPISGHRSVSWYQQTPGQGLQFLFEYFSETQRNKGNFPGRFSGRQFSNSRSEMNVSTLELGDSALYLCASSLGGQSFLGGYTFGSGTRLTVV.

The rearrangement links TRBV5-6 to TRBJ2-7; D not certain. Germline V gene data show CDR1 as SGHDT and CDR2 as YYEEEE. With 2 bases removed from V and 5 bases from J, the gap between germline ends came to 8 bases. The CDR3 is made up of 12 amino acids. The CDR3 reads CASSFNSDEQYF. The CDR3 region has the DNA TGTGCCAGCAGCTTTAACTCGGACGAGCAGTACTTC.

The chain recombines TRBV30 with TRBJ1-2, with D possibly matching TRBD1 (5 bases). The CDR3 extends over 16 amino acids. Looked up from germline, CDR1 is GTSNPN and CDR2 is SVGIG (reference sequence). V shed 1 base and J shed 0 bases, with 15 bases lying between them. The CDR3 DNA reads TGTGCCTGGAGTGGGGGGACGGCCAGAACTAACTATGGCTACACCTTC. This translates into CAWSGGTARTNYGYTF.

By share, this clonotype counts as large (0.1 to 1%). This rearrangement joins TRBV20-1 to TRBJ1-5; D call uncertain. The V gene lost 3 bases and the J gene lost 1 base, with 22 bases spanning the gap. The germline CDR1 and CDR2 sequences are DFQATT and SNEGSKA (reference sequence). The CDR3 contains 18 residues. The CDR3 nucleotides read TGCAGTGCTAGTCCCCCCCTCGGAGGTGAAGGGAGCAATCAGCCCCAGCATTTT. Its translation is CSASPPLGGEGSNQPQHF.

The chain joins TRBV7-8 to TRBJ1-3, with no clear D. Trimming took 3 bases from V and 4 from J, leaving 7 bases between them. The CDR3 has 13 residues. The germline CDR1 and CDR2 sequences are SGHVS and FQNEAQ. DNA of the CDR3: TGTGCCAGCAGCTTGGCAGGAGGAAACACCATATATTTT. As protein: CASSLAGGNTIYF. The whole variable domain, filled in from reference TRBV7-8 and TRBJ1-3, reads GAGVSQSPRYKVAKRGQDVALRCDPISGHVSLFWYQQALGQGPEFLTYFQNEAQLDKSGLPSDRFFAERPEGSVSTLKIQRTQQEDSAVYLCASSLAGGNTIYFGEGSWLTVV.